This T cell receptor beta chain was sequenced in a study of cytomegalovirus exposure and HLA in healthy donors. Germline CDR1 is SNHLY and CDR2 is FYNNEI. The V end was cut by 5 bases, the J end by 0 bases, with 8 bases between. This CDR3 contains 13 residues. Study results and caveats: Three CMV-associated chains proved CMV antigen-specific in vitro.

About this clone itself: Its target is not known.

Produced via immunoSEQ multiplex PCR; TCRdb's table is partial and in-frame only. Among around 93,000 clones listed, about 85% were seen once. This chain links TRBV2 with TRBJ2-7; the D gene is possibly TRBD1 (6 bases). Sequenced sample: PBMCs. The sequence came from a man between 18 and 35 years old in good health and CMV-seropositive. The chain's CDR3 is CASSYRASYEQYF. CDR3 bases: TGTGCCAGCAGTTACAGGGCCTCCTACGAGCAGTACTTC.